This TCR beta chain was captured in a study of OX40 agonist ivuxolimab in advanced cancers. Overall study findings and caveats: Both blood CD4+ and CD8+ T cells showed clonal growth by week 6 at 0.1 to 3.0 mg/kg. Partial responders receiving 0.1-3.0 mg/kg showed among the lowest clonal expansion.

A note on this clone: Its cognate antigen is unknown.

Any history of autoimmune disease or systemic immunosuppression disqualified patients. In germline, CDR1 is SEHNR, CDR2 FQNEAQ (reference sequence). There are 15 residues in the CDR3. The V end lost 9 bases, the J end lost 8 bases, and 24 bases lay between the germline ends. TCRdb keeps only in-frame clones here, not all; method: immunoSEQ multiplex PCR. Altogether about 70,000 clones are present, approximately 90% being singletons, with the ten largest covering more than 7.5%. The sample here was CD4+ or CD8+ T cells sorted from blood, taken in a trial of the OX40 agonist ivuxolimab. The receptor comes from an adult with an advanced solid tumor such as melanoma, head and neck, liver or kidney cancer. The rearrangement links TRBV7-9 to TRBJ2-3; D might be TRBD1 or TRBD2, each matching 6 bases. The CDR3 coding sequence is TGTGCCAGTTTGGCCCCGGGGGCTGGTTTAGGTACGCAGTATTTT. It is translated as CASLAPGAGLGTQYF.